This entry lists 21 T cell receptor beta chains sequenced from one sample in a study of T cell responses to AZD1222 COVID-19 vaccine. The table came from immunoSEQ multiplex PCR; TCRdb's copy has only in-frame clones and leaves some out. The repertoire consists of fewer than 150,000 clones, with 88% occurring once and the leading ten covering around 3%. This sample comprised peripheral blood, obtained on day 0 of AZD1222 vaccination. The receptor set was obtained from an adult in good health.

The genes are TRBV5-1 and TRBJ1-1; D ambiguous. Germline V gives CDR1 SGHRS, CDR2 YFSETQ. This CDR3 is built from 16 residues. The V end was cut by 0 bases, the J end by 0 bases, with 12 bases between. Here the CDR3 DNA reads TGCGCCAGCAGCTTGGAGGCGACACGCATGAACACTGAAGCTTTCTTT. This sequence encodes CASSLEATRMNTEAFF.

The J gene is TRBJ2-3, the V gene TRBV5-5, with TRBD2 matching 9 bases. V was pared by 4 bases and J by 1 base, with 7 bases of the junction left unmatched. The germline V gene has CDR1 SGHKS and CDR2 YYEKEE (reference sequence). The CDR3 loop spans 16 amino acids. The CDR3, as DNA: TGTGCCAGCAGCCTACCTAGCGGGATTGGCACAGATACGCAGTATTTT. It yields the protein CASSLPSGIGTDTQYF.

This chain connects TRBV18 to TRBJ2-3, with D possibly TRBD2 on 5 matching bases. V was shortened by 4 bases and J by 1 base, with 12 bases between the two germline ends. This CDR3 is built from 15 residues. Germline CDR1 and CDR2: KGHSH and LQKENI. The CDR3 bases are TGTGCCAGCTCACTGCGCGGGCGGGGCACAGATACGCAGTATTTT. This sequence encodes CASSLRGRGTDTQYF.

The chain combines TRBV5-4 with TRBJ2-7, with a weak D call TRBD1 (7 bases). Trimming removed 3 bases from V and 0 bases from J, with 16 bases in between. Germline V lookup: CDR1 SGHNT, CDR2 YYREEE (reference sequence). The CDR3 runs 16 residues. The DNA for the CDR3 is TGTGCCAGCAGCTCCGGAGGGGCAGGGGGCTCCTACGAGCAGTACTTC. Its protein product is CASSSGGAGGSYEQYF. The full variable domain, with the rest looked up from reference TRBV5-4 and TRBJ2-7, is ETGVTQSPTHLIKTRGQQVTLRCSSQSGHNTVSWYQQALGQGPQFIFQYYREEENGRGNFPPRFSGLQFPNYSSELNVNALELDDSALYLCASSSGGAGGSYEQYFGPGTRLTVT.

The rearrangement joins TRBV5-5 to TRBJ2-1; TRBD2 matches 12 bases. Germline V lookup: CDR1 SGHKS, CDR2 YYEKEE (reference sequence). Germline trimming cut 4 bases from V and 6 bases from J; bases unmatched to any gene: 5. The CDR3 length is 15 residues. The CDR3 reads CASSPTSGRLNEQFF. The CDR3 coding sequence is TGTGCCAGCAGCCCTACTAGCGGGAGGCTCAATGAGCAGTTCTTC.

The J gene is TRBJ2-1, the V gene TRBV7-2, with 9 bases identical to TRBD2. CDR3 size: 15 residues. With 5 bases clipped from V and 10 bases from J, the junction kept 12 bases outside the gene matches. Germline CDR1 reads SGHTA; CDR2 reads FQGNSA. CDR3: CASSHTPGLASEQFF. The CDR3 bases are TGTGCCAGCAGCCATACTCCGGGACTAGCATCCGAGCAGTTCTTC.

The chain carries TRBV11-3 and TRBJ2-3; 11 bases are shared with TRBD2. Germline loops: CDR1 SGHNT, CDR2 YENEEA. The CDR3 is made up of 16 amino acids. Germline trimming cut 2 bases from V and 4 bases from J; bases unmatched to any gene: 5. The chain's CDR3 is CASSLSPGLAADTQYF. For the CDR3, the DNA is TGTGCCAGCAGCTTATCTCCGGGACTAGCGGCAGATACGCAGTATTTT.

The gene calls are TRBV5-1 and TRBJ1-2; D not resolved. Germline assignment: CDR1 SGHRS and CDR2 YFSETQ. This CDR3 contains 13 residues. V lost 8 bases and J lost 5, with 16 bases in between. CDR3 in amino acids: CASTNNGLYGYTF. CDR3 nucleotides: TGCGCCAGTACCAATAACGGGCTTTATGGCTACACCTTC.

This chain joins TRBV9 and TRBJ2-1; 9 nucleotides line up with TRBD2. The CDR3 spans 17 residues. The V segment lost 0 bases and the J segment 1 base; nucleotides outside the gene matches: 5. In germline, CDR1 is SGDLS, CDR2 YYNGEE. Written as DNA, the CDR3 is TGTGCCAGCAGCGTAGGGGGAGCGGGAGGTTCCTACAATGAGCAGTTCTTC. It codes for CASSVGGAGGSYNEQFF.

The chain is built from TRBV7-8 and TRBJ2-3; TRBD1 agrees at 8 bases. This CDR3 region has 15 residues. Germline V gene sequence: CDR1 SGHVS, CDR2 FQNEAQ. Trimming removed 5 bases from V and 0 bases from J; junction bases left unmatched: 4. DNA for the CDR3: TGTGCCAGCAGCACTCGACAGGGGAGCACAGATACGCAGTATTTT. Its translation: CASSTRQGSTDTQYF. Combining the CDR3 with reference TRBV7-8 and TRBJ2-3 gives the whole variable domain GAGVSQSPRYKVAKRGQDVALRCDPISGHVSLFWYQQALGQGPEFLTYFQNEAQLDKSGLPSDRFFAERPEGSVSTLKIQRTQQEDSAVYLCASSTRQGSTDTQYFGPGTRLTVL.

The rearrangement joins TRBV27 to TRBJ2-1, with 13 bases matching TRBD2. In germline, CDR1 is MNHEY, CDR2 SMNVEV (reference sequence). V dropped 5 bases and J dropped 6; count of bases not matched to a gene: 7. The CDR3 has 16 residues. The CDR3 loop reads CASSPYGTSGTNEQFF. CDR3 DNA: TGTGCCAGCAGTCCCTACGGGACTAGCGGGACCAATGAGCAGTTCTTC.

The chain has TRBV5-1 and TRBJ2-7; 7 positions agree with TRBD1. This CDR3 has 15 residues. The junction had 10 bases not matched to a gene; V was cut back by 0 bases and J by 7 bases. Per the germline V gene, CDR1 is SGHRS and CDR2 is YFSETQ. CDR3 sequence reads: CASSLAAQGSGEQYF. CDR3 DNA sequence: TGCGCCAGCAGCTTGGCCGCACAGGGGTCGGGGGAGCAGTACTTC.

The V call is TRBV7-6, the J call TRBJ2-7; D is undetermined. CDR1 and CDR2 from the germline V gene are SGHVS and FNYEAQ. The CDR3 runs to 13 residues. The V end was cut by 0 bases, the J end by 5 bases, with 8 bases between. CDR3 residues: CASSLAGKDEQYF. The DNA for the CDR3 is TGTGCCAGCAGCTTAGCGGGGAAAGACGAGCAGTACTTC.

J is TRBJ1-5 and V is TRBV4-1, with no clear D. The germline V and J ends were trimmed by 4 bases and 2 bases, with 21 bases remaining between them. Looked up from germline, CDR1 is MGHRA and CDR2 is YSYEKL. This CDR3 region has 18 residues. In nucleotides, the CDR3 is TGCGCCAGCAGCCCATTTCCCCCGGGCACGGAGGGCAATCAGCCCCAGCATTTT. It codes for CASSPFPPGTEGNQPQHF.

The genes are TRBV5-1 and TRBJ2-3; 11 nucleotides align to TRBD2. This CDR3 contains 17 residues. The germline V gene has CDR1 SGHRS and CDR2 YFSETQ. J gave up 6 bases and V 4 bases, and 13 bases lay outside the gene matches. For the CDR3, the DNA is TGCGCCAGCAGCCTAATGGGGACTAGCGGTTATCCGGATACGCAGTATTTT. Its protein product is CASSLMGTSGYPDTQYF.

V and J are TRBV7-2 and TRBJ2-5; D possibly corresponds to TRBD2 (5 bases). The CDR3 loop spans 15 amino acids. Trimming stripped 5 bases from V and 1 base from J, with 14 bases between. Germline V gives CDR1 SGHTA, CDR2 FQGNSA. The CDR3 coding sequence is TGTGCCAGCAGCCCCAGCAGGAGCGGCCAAGAGACCCAGTACTTC. This codes for CASSPSRSGQETQYF.

The V call is TRBV6-2 or TRBV6-3, the J call TRBJ2-4; TRBD1 is a possible D gene (6 bases). The CDR3 loop spans 16 amino acids. Trimming took 6 bases from V and 0 from J, leaving 15 bases between them. From germline, CDR1 is MNHEY and CDR2 SVGEGT. The CDR3 DNA sequence: TGTGCCAGCAGCCGGCGACAGGACCTAGCCAAAAACATTCAGTACTTC. Translating it yields CASSRRQDLAKNIQYF.

V gene TRBV7-8 combines with J gene TRBJ2-5; D is perhaps TRBD2 (8 bases). The CDR3 extends over 15 amino acids. Per the germline V gene, CDR1 is SGHVS and CDR2 is FQNEAQ. The V end was cut by 1 base, the J end by 6 bases, with 15 bases between. The CDR3 sequence is CASSLDRGLVQTQYF. The CDR3 DNA sequence: TGTGCCAGCAGCTTAGACAGGGGACTAGTACAGACCCAGTACTTC.

The chain employs TRBV7-7 and TRBJ2-2, with D unresolved. Germline CDR1 SSHAT, CDR2 FNYEAQ (reference sequence). Trimming pared 1 base from V and 3 bases from J, leaving 9 bases between. CDR3 length equals 15 residues. The CDR3 sequence: CASSLVGRDTGELFF. The CDR3 DNA is TGTGCCAGCAGCTTAGTAGGGCGTGACACCGGGGAGCTGTTTTTT.

The chain has TRBV5-4 and TRBJ2-1; no reliable D call. This CDR3 comprises 14 residues. From germline, CDR1 is SGHNT and CDR2 YYREEE (reference sequence). V shed 2 bases and J shed 1 base, with 7 bases lying between them. The CDR3 DNA sequence: TGTGCCAGCAGCTTAAATCCATCCTACAATGAGCAGTTCTTC. Translating it yields CASSLNPSYNEQFF.

V gene TRBV7-3 combines with J gene TRBJ1-6; 9 bases fit TRBD1. The germline V gene has CDR1 SGHTA and CDR2 FQGTGA. This CDR3 spans 15 amino acids. V shed 4 bases and J 9 bases; nucleotides not matched to a gene: 7. The DNA of the CDR3 is TGTGCCAGCAGCTCGACGACAGGGGGGAGTTCACCCCTCCACTTT. Translated: CASSSTTGGSSPLHF.